The clone carrying this TCR beta chain has at least ten counts. Its antigen is unknown. This sample was taken from a study of T-cell reconstitution after alpha-beta-depleted transplantation in children. For TCRbeta, the library was prepared with unique molecular identifiers. TCRdb ran MiXCR on the PCR reads and lists one entry per CDR3 protein. Here the sample spans hundreds of thousands of distinct CDR3 sequences, approximately 8.9% being singletons. The CDR3 is 15 residues long. Per germline, CDR1 SGHTA and CDR2 FQGNSA. V lost 3 bases and J lost 7, with 16 bases in between. Study observations and caveats: From newly produced T cells came most of the T-cell counts and diversity one year after transplant. Recipient T cells and thymic progenitors that survived gave rise to the high TCRbeta diversity observed at day 60 in some patients.

Sequences were derived from PBMCs, mostly from graft donor cells, sampled 180 days after TCRalphabeta/CD19-depleted stem cell transplant. The TCR comes from a male patient younger than 18 who had a stem cell transplant for acute lymphoblastic leukemia, so the T cells may come from the graft donor. The chain recombines TRBV7-2 with TRBJ2-1, with D perhaps assigned TRBD1 or TRBD2 (7 bases each). The CDR3 loop reads CASSFQGGAGNEQFF. In nucleotides, the CDR3 is TGTGCCAGCAGCTTTCAGGGGGGAGCGGGGAATGAGCAGTTCTTC. Filled out from reference TRBV7-2 and TRBJ2-1, the complete variable domain reads GAGVSQSPSNKVTEKGKDVELRCDPISGHTALYWYRQSLGQGLEFLIYFQGNSAPDKSGLPSDRFSAERTGGSVSTLTIQRTQQEDSAVYLCASSFQGGAGNEQFFGPGTRLTVL.